These 26 T cell receptor beta chains were all obtained from the same sample, sequenced in a study of graft-versus-host responses after intestinal transplantation. Graft samples were processed, releasing intraepithelial and lamina propria lymphocytes. Clones were read by immunoSEQ multiplex PCR, and TCRdb kept only the in-frame ones, dropping some. The sample shows roughly 4,400 clones, more than 70% of them seen only once. Material: ileum tissue, obtained about 130 days after intestinal transplantation. These receptors originate from a human patient who received an intestinal transplant, so some T cells may come from the graft donor.

With regard to this clone: Additional DNA sequences in this sample encode the identical CDR3. The genes are TRBV6-4 and TRBJ2-1, with D perhaps given as TRBD1 or TRBD2 (6 bases each). The germline V and J ends were trimmed by 11 bases and 2 bases, with 22 bases remaining between them. This CDR3 comprises 16 residues. Germline CDR1 and CDR2: MRHNA and SNTAGT. Written as DNA, the CDR3 is TGTGCCTCAGTTGGGGGGCTGGGTTTAACCTACAATGAGCAGTTCTTC. Amino acids: CASVGGLGLTYNEQFF.

This rearrangement joins TRBV5-1 to TRBJ2-5, with a weak D call TRBD2 (6 bases). Trimming removed 4 bases at V and 3 bases at J, with 13 bases between. This CDR3 region has 14 residues. Germline values: CDR1 SGHRS, CDR2 YFSETQ. The CDR3 nucleotides read TGCGCCAGCAGCCCGGTGGTAGCGGAAGAGACCCAGTACTTC. This encodes CASSPVVAEETQYF.

The chain has TRBV5-1 and TRBJ2-3; D unresolved. This CDR3 has 13 residues. V was clipped by 3 bases and J by 4 bases, with 9 bases between them. CDR1 is SGHRS, CDR2 YFSETQ, per germline. DNA of the CDR3: TGCGCCAGCAGCTGGCAACTGGCAGATACGCAGTATTTT. Translated: CASSWQLADTQYF.

The chain recombines TRBV6-5 with TRBJ2-5, with 8 bases that match TRBD2. The last part of the DNA fits TRBJ2-7 better; the J call may be wrong. The CDR3 spans 15 residues. Germline CDR1 reads MNHEY; CDR2 reads SVGAGI. Here the CDR3 DNA reads TGTGCCAGCAGTAACGAAGCGGGAGTGGGTTACGAGCAGTACTTC. Its translation: CASSNEAGVGYEQYF.

V and J are TRBV5-1 and TRBJ1-1; D is undetermined. The CDR3 is 14 residues long. Trimming took 1 base from V and 4 from J, leaving 11 bases between them. Germline V gives CDR1 SGHRS, CDR2 YFSETQ. The CDR3: CASSLSGLSTEAFF. The CDR3 bases are TGCGCCAGCAGCTTGTCTGGGCTTAGCACTGAAGCTTTCTTT.

The sample holds one count of this clone. This chain joins TRBV19 and TRBJ1-2; 7 bases are shared with TRBD1. V shed 5 bases, J shed 14 bases, and the junction held 14 bases outside the gene matches. The CDR3 totals 13 residues. From germline, CDR1 is LNHDA and CDR2 SQIVND (reference sequence). The CDR3 sequence: CASSPTRQGRWTF. Written as DNA, the CDR3 is TGTGCCAGTAGTCCCACCCGACAGGGACGTTGGACCTTC.

The rearrangement links TRBV19 to TRBJ2-4, with no clear D. CDR3 length equals 15 residues. CDR1 is LNHDA, CDR2 SQIVND, per germline (reference sequence). V was trimmed by 3 bases and J by 0 bases, leaving 9 bases between them. The CDR3 bases are TGTGCCAGTAGTATCATTAGATTAGCCAAAAACATTCAGTACTTC. Translation: CASSIIRLAKNIQYF.

The rearrangement links TRBV10-3 to TRBJ2-1; no definite D call. V was pared by 4 bases and J by 0 bases, with 10 bases between. The CDR3 extends over 15 amino acids. CDR1 is ENHRY, CDR2 SYGVKD, per germline. The CDR3 nucleotides are TGTGCCATCAGTGCCGGGCCAGTCTCCTACAATGAGCAGTTCTTC. Translated, it gives CAISAGPVSYNEQFF.

J is TRBJ2-3 and V is TRBV5-5; the D gene is possibly TRBD2 (6 bases). The V end was cut by 1 base, the J end by 1 base, with 22 bases between. Germline CDR1 SGHKS, CDR2 YYEKEE (reference sequence). The CDR3 spans 19 residues. CDR3 region: CASSLRRGGTGVGTDTQYF. DNA of the CDR3: TGTGCCAGCAGCTTGCGGCGGGGAGGCACGGGAGTGGGCACAGATACGCAGTATTTT.

V and J are TRBV19 and TRBJ2-7; possibly TRBD2 for D (6 bases). There are 16 residues in the CDR3. Trimming took 3 bases from V and 2 from J, leaving 17 bases between them. Germline lookup yields CDR1 LNHDA and CDR2 SQIVND (reference sequence). This CDR3 reads CASSIITGAPTYEQYF. The CDR3 bases are TGTGCCAGTAGTATTATCACGGGAGCCCCCACCTACGAGCAGTACTTC.

A single count supports this clone. This rearrangement joins TRBV11-3 to TRBJ2-2; 9 nucleotides agree with TRBD1. J lost 8 bases, V lost 5 bases, and 9 bases had no gene match. From germline, CDR1 is SGHNT and CDR2 YENEEA. The CDR3 has 15 amino acids. Written as DNA, the CDR3 is TGTGCCAGCAGCCCGGGACAGGGCGCGAGAGGGGAGCTGTTTTTT. This translates into CASSPGQGARGELFF. The full variable domain, completed using reference TRBV11-3 and TRBJ2-2, is EAGVVQSPRYKIIEKKQPVAFWCNPISGHNTLYWYLQNLGQGPELLIRYENEEAVDDSQLPKDRFSAERLKGVDSTLKIQPAELGDSAVYLCASSPGQGARGELFFGEGSRLTVL.

CDR3 in amino acids: CASSPRPGEETQYF. The CDR3 bases are TGTGCCAGCAGTCCACGGCCAGGCGAGGAGACCCAGTACTTC. V and J are TRBV27 and TRBJ2-5, with D hard to call. Trimming took off 5 bases at V and 5 bases at J, with 15 bases between the two ends. The germline CDR1 and CDR2 sequences are MNHEY and SMNVEV (reference sequence). CDR3 length equals 14 residues.

This chain connects TRBV28 to TRBJ2-5; D gene ambiguous. The tail of the sequence fits TRBJ2-7 better, so the J call may be wrong. Germline assignment: CDR1 MDHEN and CDR2 SYDVKM. This CDR3 has 14 amino acids. The CDR3 reads CASSLNANYYEQYF. DNA of the CDR3: TGTGCCAGCAGTTTAAACGCCAACTACTACGAGCAGTACTTC.

There are a few counts of this clone. Other DNA sequences of this sample code for an identical CDR3. The genes are TRBV2 and TRBJ2-3, with TRBD2 identical over 7 bases. Germline CDR1 is SNHLY and CDR2 is FYNNEI. This CDR3 is built from 14 residues. V shed 10 bases, J shed 2 bases, and the junction held 9 bases outside the gene matches. CDR3 loop: CATQAAGNTDTQYF. For the CDR3, the DNA is TGTGCCACCCAGGCAGCGGGGAACACAGATACGCAGTATTTT.

Turning to this clone: Compared with germline, one end of the junction differs, possibly owing to a read error. V and J are TRBV28 and TRBJ2-7; tentative D call: TRBD2 (6 bases). Germline CDR1 is MDHEN and CDR2 is SYDVKM. The length of the CDR3 is 12 residues. DNA for the CDR3: TGTGCCAGCTCCGGGCCCCCAGGGAGGTTGTTGTTC. Amino acids: CASSGPPGRLLF. Full variable domain (outside the CDR3, taken from reference TRBV28 and TRBJ2-7): DVKVTQSSRYLVKRTGEKVFLECVQDMDHENMFWYRQDPGLGLRLIYFSYDVKMKEKGDIPEGYSVSREKKERFSLILESASTNQTSMYLCASSGPPGRLLFGPGTRLTVT.

This clone was recorded only once. The J gene is TRBJ1-1, the V gene TRBV20-1; no clear D. The CDR3 contains 11 residues. Germline assignment: CDR1 DFQATT and CDR2 SNEGSKA (reference sequence). V was pared by 8 bases and J by 0 bases, with 7 bases between. CDR3 sequence (DNA): TGCAGTCCACGGGTGAACACTGAAGCTTTCTTT. Protein sequence: CSPRVNTEAFF.

The J gene is TRBJ2-3, the V gene TRBV30, with a possible D match to TRBD2 (5 bases). The CDR3 contains 12 residues. Germline V gene sequence: CDR1 GTSNPN, CDR2 SVGIG (reference sequence). V was clipped by 1 base and J by 5 bases, with 7 bases between them. CDR3 in DNA: TGTGCCTGGAGTGAAGAGGGAGATACGCAGTATTTT. As protein: CAWSEEGDTQYF.

V gene TRBV18 combines with J gene TRBJ2-5; D possibly corresponds to TRBD1 (5 bases). The J call may not be correct, given that the DNA end is closer to TRBJ2-7. CDR1 and CDR2 (germline): KGHSH, LQKENI. This CDR3 comprises 14 residues. The CDR3 loop is CASSPRRTSYEQYF. DNA of the CDR3: TGTGCCAGCTCACCCCGTCGGACATCCTACGAGCAGTACTTC.

This clone occurred once. V and J are TRBV4-3 and TRBJ2-5; D possibly uses TRBD1 or TRBD2 (5 bases each). TRBJ2-7 matches the DNA end more closely, so the J call is doubtful. This CDR3 has 14 residues. Per the germline V gene, CDR1 is LGHNA and CDR2 is YSLEER. In nucleotides, the CDR3 is TGCGCCAGCAGCTTCGGGACGGGGTCCTACGAGCAGTACTTC. Amino acid sequence: CASSFGTGSYEQYF.

Concerning this clone itself: Other DNA sequences from this sample encode an identical CDR3 as well. The chain carries TRBV13 and TRBJ2-2; 7 bases map to TRBD1. This CDR3 spans 17 amino acids. The V and J ends lost 3 bases and 3 bases, in that order; junction bases with no gene match: 10. Germline V gene lookup returns CDR1 PRHDT and CDR2 FYEKMQ (reference sequence). The CDR3 protein is CASSFQGGEGDTGELFF. Here the CDR3 DNA reads TGTGCCAGCAGCTTCCAAGGGGGCGAGGGCGACACCGGGGAGCTGTTTTTT.

This chain joins TRBV4-2 and TRBJ1-5; D gene ambiguous. Germline V CDR1 and CDR2: LGHNA, YNFKEQ. Trimming pared 2 bases from V and 2 bases from J, leaving 7 bases between. This CDR3 comprises 14 residues. This CDR3 is CASSQIVGNQPQHF. As DNA, the CDR3 is TGTGCCAGCAGCCAAATTGTGGGCAATCAGCCCCAGCATTTT.

This clone was seen just once. J is TRBJ1-5 and V is TRBV25-1, with 7 bases fitting TRBD1. Germline V CDR1 and CDR2: MGHDK, SYGVNS. Unmatched junction bases numbered 0, after V lost 3 bases and J lost 4 bases. The CDR3 has 13 amino acids. This chain's CDR3 is CASSETGNQPQHF. Written as DNA, the CDR3 is TGTGCCAGCAGTGAGACAGGGAATCAGCCCCAGCATTTT.

This clone appeared a single time. The genes are TRBV30 and TRBJ1-1, with a tentative D call TRBD1 (6 bases). Trimming removed 0 bases from V and 3 bases from J, with 11 bases in between. CDR1 GTSNPN and CDR2 SVGIG come from the germline V gene (reference sequence). The CDR3 runs to 14 residues. This CDR3 is CAWSVHGGYTEAFF. The CDR3 nucleotides are TGTGCCTGGAGTGTACACGGGGGCTACACTGAAGCTTTCTTT.

This sequence joins TRBV2 and TRBJ2-1; 7 bases are shared with TRBD1. V gave up 9 bases and J gave up 3 bases; unmatched junction bases: 14. The CDR3 has 16 amino acids. Germline V CDR1 and CDR2: SNHLY, FYNNEI. CDR3 in DNA: TGTGCCAGGAGAGCCGTTGACAGGGAGAACTACAATGAGCAGTTCTTC. It codes for CARRAVDRENYNEQFF.

The chain combines TRBV2 with TRBJ2-3; 8 nucleotides agree with TRBD2. The V gene's germline CDR1 is SNHLY and CDR2 FYNNEI. This CDR3 spans 15 amino acids. Trimming took 5 bases from V and 1 from J; bases not matched to a gene: 5. CDR3 sequence: CASSSATSGTDTQYF. DNA of the CDR3: TGTGCCAGCAGTTCTGCGACTAGCGGCACAGATACGCAGTATTTT.

To note about this clone: Within the sample, other DNA sequences also encode this same CDR3. The genes are TRBV6-5 and TRBJ2-7; TRBD1 is a possible D gene (6 bases). Trimming took 0 bases from V and 2 from J, leaving 8 bases between them. There are 14 residues in the CDR3. Germline V gene data show CDR1 as MNHEY and CDR2 as SVGAGI. The chain's CDR3 is CASSYSRDTYEQYF. The CDR3 coding sequence is TGTGCCAGCAGTTACTCGAGGGACACCTACGAGCAGTACTTC.